This T cell receptor beta chain was documented in a study of control samples from healthy donors and cancer patients. The method was immunoSEQ multiplex PCR; TCRdb's version includes in-frame clones alone and lacks a portion of them. The sample includes approximately 150,000 clones, around 94% of them seen just once. V dropped 9 bases and J dropped 3; count of bases not matched to a gene: 8. The CDR3 sequence is 15 residues long. CDR1 and CDR2 from the germline V gene are KGHDR and SFDVKD. The TCR sequence derives from a woman in her late teens or twenties in good health. This chain connects TRBV24-1 to TRBJ2-2, with 8 bases fitting TRBD1. The sequenced sample consisted of blood. Here the CDR3 reads CATPDRELDTGELFF. The CDR3 nucleotides are TGTGCCACCCCGGACAGGGAGTTAGACACCGGGGAGCTGTTTTTT.